The rows below give T cell receptor beta chains drawn from one sample of a study of blood T cell repertoires in COVID-19. Profiled with immunoSEQ multiplex PCR; TCRdb holds only in-frame clones, not every one. The repertoire holds some 100,000 clones, over 70% seen once, with approximately 4.3% in the top ten. Sequencing used peripheral blood. These receptors all come from a human donor in a cohort sampled during active or convalescent COVID-19. Each CDR3 is given with its conserved first and last residue. The order of the fields is J gene, D gene, V gene, clone size, CDR3 protein. A D gene is named only where the DNA matches it firmly. The size entry is marked missing in some rows and otherwise reads once, few, many or a size class.

TRBJ2-6,-,TRBV6-5,-,CASRGSGANVLTF
TRBJ2-3,TRBD1,TRBV5-6,once,CASSLAGTGVTDTQYF
TRBJ2-2,-,TRBV6-2/TRBV6-3,few,CASSYIAIGELFF
TRBJ2-7,TRBD2,TRBV7-2,-,CASSLLGLADYEQYF
TRBJ1-4,TRBD1,TRBV5-1,-,CASSATGAQNEKLFF
TRBJ1-1,TRBD1,TRBV29-1,-,CSDTGTDSPEAFF
TRBJ2-7,TRBD2,TRBV9,-,CASSVGSGRAPEQYF
TRBJ2-5,-,TRBV6-5,-,CASSYTGVETQYF
TRBJ1-2,TRBD1,TRBV5-1,-,CASSLAAFGQGSYTF
TRBJ2-7,TRBD2,TRBV5-6,-,CASSKAGGYEQYF
TRBJ2-5,TRBD1,TRBV27,-,CASRQGNQETQYF
TRBJ2-7,TRBD1,TRBV19,-,CASSMWTGETYEQYF
TRBJ1-1,-,TRBV7-3,-,CASSLIGEVAFF
TRBJ2-5,-,TRBV19,-,CASSMEGGPTAQYF
TRBJ2-5,TRBD1,TRBV15,-,CATSRDPGAGGETQYF
TRBJ1-6,-,TRBV4-3,-,CASSQEGSSYNSPLHF
TRBJ1-5,TRBD1,TRBV14,few,CASSQGQGRPQHF
TRBJ2-7,TRBD1,TRBV9,once,CASSVAPGGYEQYF
TRBJ1-5,TRBD1,TRBV5-6,-,CASSAGTGGVGQPQHF
TRBJ1-1,-,TRBV6-5,-,CASSYDARGGTEAFF
TRBJ1-6,-,TRBV4-1,-,CASSLNSGYYNSPLHF
TRBJ2-2,-,TRBV5-4,-,CASSLGGPGELFF
TRBJ2-7,TRBD2,TRBV18,-,CASSPGGSGVWTYEQYF
TRBJ2-6,-,TRBV2,few,CASQAVSGANVLTF
TRBJ1-6,-,TRBV6-1,once,CASSEGHGNSPLHF
TRBJ1-3,TRBD1,TRBV19,once,CASSGTGGFGNTIYF
TRBJ2-7,-,TRBV28,-,CASTSSYEQYF
TRBJ1-5,-,TRBV19,once,CASSIIQSNQPQHF
TRBJ2-7,TRBD2,TRBV7-9,-,CASTRAGGGEQYF
TRBJ1-5,-,TRBV19,-,CASSMARGRNQPQHF
TRBJ2-3,-,TRBV19,-,CASSPTFWQGQLDTQYF
TRBJ1-5,-,TRBV7-8,-,CASGPRGWNNQPQHF
TRBJ2-3,-,TRBV11-2,-,CASSSSRNTQYF
TRBJ1-5,TRBD1,TRBV18,-,CASSPPGQINQPQHF
TRBJ2-1,-,TRBV10-2,-,CASSGPTPRQNNEQFF
TRBJ2-2,TRBD1,TRBV7-2,-,CASSRDSISTGELFF
TRBJ2-2,TRBD1,TRBV30,once,CAAGQGVPGELFF
TRBJ2-3,TRBD2,TRBV5-4,once,CASSPGTSGGGTQYF
TRBJ2-1,TRBD1,TRBV11-3,-,CASSTGQWDNEQFF
TRBJ1-5,-,TRBV2,-,CASSVRGKQPQHF
TRBJ2-7,-,TRBV9,-,CASSVGAGTAGYEQYF
TRBJ1-6,-,TRBV4-3,-,CASSLGGGALSSPLHF
TRBJ2-2,-,TRBV20-1,-,CSASQNRPNTGELFF